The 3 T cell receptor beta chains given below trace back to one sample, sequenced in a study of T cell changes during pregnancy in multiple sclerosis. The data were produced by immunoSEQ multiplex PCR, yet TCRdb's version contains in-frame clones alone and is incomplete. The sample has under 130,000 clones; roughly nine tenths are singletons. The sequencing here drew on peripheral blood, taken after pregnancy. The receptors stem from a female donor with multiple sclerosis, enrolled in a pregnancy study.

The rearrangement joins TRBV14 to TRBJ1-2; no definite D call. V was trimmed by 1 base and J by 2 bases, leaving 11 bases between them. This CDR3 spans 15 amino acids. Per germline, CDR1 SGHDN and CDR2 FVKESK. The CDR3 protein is CASSQVGGLNYGYTF. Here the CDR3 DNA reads TGTGCCAGCAGCCAAGTGGGAGGGCTGAACTATGGCTACACCTTC.

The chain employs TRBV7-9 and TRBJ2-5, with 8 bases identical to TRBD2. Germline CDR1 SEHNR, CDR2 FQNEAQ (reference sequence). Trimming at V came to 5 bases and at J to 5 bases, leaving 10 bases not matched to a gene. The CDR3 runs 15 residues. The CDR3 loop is CASSPREGLGETQYF. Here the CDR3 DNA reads TGTGCCAGCAGCCCCCGGGAGGGGTTAGGGGAGACCCAGTACTTC. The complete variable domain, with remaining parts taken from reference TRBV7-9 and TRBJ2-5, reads DTGVSQNPRHKITKRGQNVTFRCDPISEHNRLYWYRQTLGQGPEFLTYFQNEAQLEKSRLLSDRFSAERPKGSFSTLEIQRTEQGDSAMYLCASSPREGLGETQYFGPGTRLLVL.

The CDR3 nucleotides read TGTGCCAGTCGCCCGAACAGGGTGGAGGAGCTGTTTTTT. This codes for CASRPNRVEELFF. The chain recombines TRBV6-5 with TRBJ2-2; D might be TRBD1 (6 bases). The CDR3 is 13 amino acids. Germline assignment: CDR1 MNHEY and CDR2 SVGAGI. Trimming took off 9 bases at V and 10 bases at J, with 18 bases between the two ends.